This T cell receptor (beta chain) was found in a study of lymphopenia after photon versus proton radiotherapy. The CDR3 consists of 20 residues. Germline CDR1 SGHTA, CDR2 FQGNSA. V shed 0 bases and J 3 bases; nucleotides not matched to a gene: 12. Whole-study results and caveats: Larger post-nadir TCR diversity loss correlated inversely with survival in deceased patients. Authors raise, but do not show, better survival with proton therapy. After lymphocyte nadir, photon-treated repertoires showed oligoclonal expansion, especially CD8+ Temra. Photon-treated patients lost naive T cells and TCR diversity; proton-treated stayed stable.

Clones were sequenced by immunoSEQ multiplex PCR, and TCRdb holds only the in-frame ones, with some missing. The table has about 16,000 clones, about 88% seen once. Comment on this clone: No antigen is known for it.

Sequencing was performed on peripheral blood, taken from a patient treated with proton-based radiotherapy. The sequence came from a woman aged 60-75 years with cholangiocarcinoma. Some clones in this sample may be carry-over from other donors' samples. The V gene is TRBV7-2, the J gene TRBJ2-1, with 12 bases lining up with TRBD2. CDR3 amino acids: CASSLAGRLAGGGYYNEQFF. CDR3 nucleotides: TGTGCCAGCAGCTTAGCCGGTAGGCTAGCGGGAGGGGGATACTACAATGAGCAGTTCTTC.